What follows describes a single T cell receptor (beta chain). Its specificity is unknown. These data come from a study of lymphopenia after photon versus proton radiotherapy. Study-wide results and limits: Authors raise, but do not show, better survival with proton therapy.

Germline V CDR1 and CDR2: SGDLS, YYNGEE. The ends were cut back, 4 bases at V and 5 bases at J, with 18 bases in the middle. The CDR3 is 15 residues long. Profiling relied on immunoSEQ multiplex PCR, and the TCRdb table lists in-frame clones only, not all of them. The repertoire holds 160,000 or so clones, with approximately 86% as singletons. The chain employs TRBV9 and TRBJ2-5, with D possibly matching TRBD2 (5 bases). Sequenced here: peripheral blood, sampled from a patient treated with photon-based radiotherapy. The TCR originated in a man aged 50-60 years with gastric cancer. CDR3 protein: CASSPEGTSRETQYF. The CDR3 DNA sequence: TGTGCCAGCAGCCCCGAAGGTACTAGTCGTGAGACCCAGTACTTC.